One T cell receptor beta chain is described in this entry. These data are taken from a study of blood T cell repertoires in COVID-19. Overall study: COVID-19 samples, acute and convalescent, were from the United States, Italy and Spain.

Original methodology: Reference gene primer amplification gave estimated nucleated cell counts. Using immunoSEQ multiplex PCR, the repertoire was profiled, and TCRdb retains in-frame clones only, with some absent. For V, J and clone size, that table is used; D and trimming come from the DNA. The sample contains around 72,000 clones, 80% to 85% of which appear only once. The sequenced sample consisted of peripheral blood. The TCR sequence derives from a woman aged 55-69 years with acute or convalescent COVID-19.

This chain's CDR3 is CAWSGRTGGFGEAFF. CDR3 nucleotide sequence: TGTGCCTGGAGTGGCAGGACAGGGGGCTTCGGTGAAGCTTTCTTT. V is TRBV30 and J is TRBJ1-1, with 11 bases aligning to TRBD1. Unmatched junction bases numbered 8, after V lost 1 base and J lost 7 bases. Germline assignment: CDR1 GTSNPN and CDR2 SVGIG (reference sequence). This CDR3 contains 15 residues.